The TCR beta chain described here comes from a study of T cell responses to AZD1222 COVID-19 vaccine. Broader study findings: Females made up more of the donors, who were largely white British, and clonal diversity may have come out too low.

Remarks on this clone: Its antigen is not identified.

This CDR3 is built from 15 residues. After removal of 5 bases from V and 5 bases from J, the junction contained 11 bases not matched to a gene. The V gene's germline CDR1 is MNHEY and CDR2 SVGAGI. This table comes from immunoSEQ multiplex PCR, and its TCRdb copy is limited to in-frame clones, with some not included. Of about 63,000 clones detected, about 85% appear once; the ten largest clones hold approximately 18%. This clonotype originated in an adult in good health. Specimen: peripheral blood, collected on day 0 of AZD1222 vaccination. The rearrangement links TRBV6-5 to TRBJ2-5; TRBD1 matches 7 bases. This CDR3 reads CASSTWTGPAETQYF. The DNA for the CDR3 is TGTGCCAGCAGTACCTGGACAGGTCCAGCGGAGACCCAGTACTTC.